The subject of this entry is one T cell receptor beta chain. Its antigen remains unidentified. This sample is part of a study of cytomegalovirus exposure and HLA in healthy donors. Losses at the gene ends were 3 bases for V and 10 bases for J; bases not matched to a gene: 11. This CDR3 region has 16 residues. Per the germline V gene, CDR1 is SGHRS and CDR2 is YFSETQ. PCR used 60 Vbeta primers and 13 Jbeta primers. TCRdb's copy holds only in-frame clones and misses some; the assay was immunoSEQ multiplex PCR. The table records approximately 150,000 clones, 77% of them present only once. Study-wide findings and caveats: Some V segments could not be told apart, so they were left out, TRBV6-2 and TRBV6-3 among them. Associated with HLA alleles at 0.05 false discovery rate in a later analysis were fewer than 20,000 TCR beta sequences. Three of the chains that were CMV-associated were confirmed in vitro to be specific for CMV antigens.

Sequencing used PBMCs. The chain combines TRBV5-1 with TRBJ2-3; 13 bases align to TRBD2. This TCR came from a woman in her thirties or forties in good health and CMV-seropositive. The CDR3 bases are TGCGCCAGCAGCTCCGGACTAGCGGGGGCCGCAGGTTCGCAGTATTTT. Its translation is CASSSGLAGAAGSQYF.